This T cell receptor (beta chain) stems from a study of immune cell composition in non-small cell lung cancer. Regarding the study as a whole: Clones >0.5% enriched in tumour were rarer in adenocarcinoma (around 35%) than squamous (roughly 75%).

Sequencing was performed with immunoSEQ multiplex PCR; in TCRdb, only in-frame clones are kept and a portion is missing. This sample has more than 7,000 clones; 68% occur once, and the top ten carry approximately 7.7%. Per the germline V gene, CDR1 is KGHSH and CDR2 is LQKENI. CDR3 size: 15 residues. V lost 2 bases, J lost 3 bases, and 12 bases lay in between. Points on this clone: Its antigen is as yet unknown. The same CDR3 arises from other DNA sequences in this sample as well.

The rearrangement links TRBV18 to TRBJ2-3; perhaps TRBD2 as D (6 bases). The sequence came from a human donor with non-small cell lung cancer. Specimen: lung tumor tissue. CDR3 protein: CASSPTRGGTDTQYF. CDR3 sequence (DNA): TGTGCCAGCTCACCAACGCGTGGGGGGACAGATACGCAGTATTTT.